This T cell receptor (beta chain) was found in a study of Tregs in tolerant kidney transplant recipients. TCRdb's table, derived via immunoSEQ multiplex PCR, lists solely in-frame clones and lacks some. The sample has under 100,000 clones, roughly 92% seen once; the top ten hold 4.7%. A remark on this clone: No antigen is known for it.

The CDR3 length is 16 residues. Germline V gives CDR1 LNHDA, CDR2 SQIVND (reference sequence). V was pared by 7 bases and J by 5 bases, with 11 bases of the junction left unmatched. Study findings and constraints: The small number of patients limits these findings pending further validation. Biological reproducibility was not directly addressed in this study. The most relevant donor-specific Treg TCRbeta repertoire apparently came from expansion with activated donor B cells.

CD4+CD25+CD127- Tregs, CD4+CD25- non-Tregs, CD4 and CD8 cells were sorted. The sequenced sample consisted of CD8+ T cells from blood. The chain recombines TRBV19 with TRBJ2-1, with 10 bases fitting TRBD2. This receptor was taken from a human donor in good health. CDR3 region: CASTQGRTSGHNEQFF. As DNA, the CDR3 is TGTGCCAGTACCCAAGGGCGGACTAGCGGACACAATGAGCAGTTCTTC.